This TCR beta chain was identified during a study of blood T cell repertoires in COVID-19. Study in general: PBMCs, B-cell-depleted T cells, or T cells provided the cDNA or gDNA that made up the material.

The method was immunoSEQ multiplex PCR; TCRdb's version includes in-frame clones alone and lacks a portion of them. The table records about 130,000 clones, around 75% of them present only once. The specimen was peripheral blood. The TCR was taken from a woman aged 70-85 years with COVID-19, enrolled during active disease.

For the CDR3, the DNA is TGTGCCAGCTCACCACCGTCACAGGGAGAGACCCAGTACTTC. Translating it yields CASSPPSQGETQYF. The rearrangement uses TRBV18 and TRBJ2-5; TRBD1 is a possible D gene (6 bases). Per germline, CDR1 KGHSH and CDR2 LQKENI. The CDR3 runs 14 residues. V dropped 0 bases and J dropped 4 bases, with 9 bases sitting between them.